This TCR beta chain was retrieved from a study of identical twins. The V gene's germline CDR1 is MNHEY and CDR2 SVGAGI. The CDR3 totals 11 residues. V gave up 7 bases and J gave up 8 bases, with 9 bases separating them. TCRdb passed the 5' RACE reads through MiXCR, listing each CDR3 protein once. Found here are about 690,000 distinct CDR3 sequences, approximately 21% of them singletons; the top ten hold roughly 4%. This sample was also put to use in a study of T cells expressing NK-cell markers.

Sequences were obtained from PBMCs. The sequence was collected from a woman under 30 in good health. This chain links TRBV6-5 with TRBJ2-1; D tentatively reads TRBD1 or TRBD2 (5 bases each). CDR3: CASNRGYEQFF. The DNA of the CDR3 is TGTGCCAGCAATCGGGGCTATGAGCAGTTCTTC.